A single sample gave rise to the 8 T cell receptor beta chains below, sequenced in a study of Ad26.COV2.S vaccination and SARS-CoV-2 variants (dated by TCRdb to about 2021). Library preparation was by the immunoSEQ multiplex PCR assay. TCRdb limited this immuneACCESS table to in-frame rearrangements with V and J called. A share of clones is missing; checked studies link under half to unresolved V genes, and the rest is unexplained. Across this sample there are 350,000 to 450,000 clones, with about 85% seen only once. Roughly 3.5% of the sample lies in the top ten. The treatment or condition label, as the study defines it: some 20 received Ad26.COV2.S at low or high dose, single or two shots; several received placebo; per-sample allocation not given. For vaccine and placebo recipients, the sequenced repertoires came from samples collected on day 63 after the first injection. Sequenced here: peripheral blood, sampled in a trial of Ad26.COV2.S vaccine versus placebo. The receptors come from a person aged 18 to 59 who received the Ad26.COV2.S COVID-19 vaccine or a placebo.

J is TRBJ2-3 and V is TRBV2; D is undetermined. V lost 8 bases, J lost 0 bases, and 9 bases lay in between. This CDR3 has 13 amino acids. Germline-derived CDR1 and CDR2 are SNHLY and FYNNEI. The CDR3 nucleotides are TGTGCCAGCGGGATTGAGAGCACAGATACGCAGTATTTT. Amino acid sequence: CASGIESTDTQYF.

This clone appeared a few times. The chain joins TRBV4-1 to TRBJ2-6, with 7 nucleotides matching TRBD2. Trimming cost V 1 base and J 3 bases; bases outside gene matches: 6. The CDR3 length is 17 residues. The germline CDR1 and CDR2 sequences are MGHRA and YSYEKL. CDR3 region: CASSQAPGGFGANVLTF. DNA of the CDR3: TGCGCCAGCAGCCAAGCCCCCGGGGGGTTTGGGGCCAACGTCCTGACTTTC.

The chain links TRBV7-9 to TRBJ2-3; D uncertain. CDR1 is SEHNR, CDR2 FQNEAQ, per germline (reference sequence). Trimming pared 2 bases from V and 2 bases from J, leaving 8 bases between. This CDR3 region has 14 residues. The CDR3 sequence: CASSLLDSTDTQYF. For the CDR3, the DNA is TGTGCCAGCAGCTTATTGGATTCCACAGATACGCAGTATTTT.

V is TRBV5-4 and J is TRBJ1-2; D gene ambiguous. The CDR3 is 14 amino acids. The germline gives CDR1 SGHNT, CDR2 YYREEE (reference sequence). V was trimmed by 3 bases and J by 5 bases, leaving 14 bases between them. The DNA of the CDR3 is TGTGCCAGCAGCTCCTCCCCAACAGATTATGGCTACACCTTC. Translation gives CASSSSPTDYGYTF. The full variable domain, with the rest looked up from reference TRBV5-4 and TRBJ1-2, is ETGVTQSPTHLIKTRGQQVTLRCSSQSGHNTVSWYQQALGQGPQFIFQYYREEENGRGNFPPRFSGLQFPNYSSELNVNALELDDSALYLCASSSSPTDYGYTFGSGTRLTVV.

This chain's CDR3 is CASSLSLAIHKILSYEQYF. CDR3 DNA: TGTGCCAGCAGTTTATCCCTAGCCATCCATAAAATCCTCTCCTACGAGCAGTACTTC. The chain couples TRBV28 to TRBJ2-7, with D possibly being TRBD2 (5 bases). CDR3 size: 19 residues. Trimming took off 1 base at V and 0 bases at J, with 22 bases between the two ends. Germline values: CDR1 MDHEN, CDR2 SYDVKM.

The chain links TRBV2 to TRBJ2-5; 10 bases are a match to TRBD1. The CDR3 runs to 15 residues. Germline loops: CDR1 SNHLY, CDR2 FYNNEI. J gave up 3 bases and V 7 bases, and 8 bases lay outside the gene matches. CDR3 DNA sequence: TGTGCCAGCAAGGGCCAGACAGGGGGCGAAGAGACCCAGTACTTC. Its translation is CASKGQTGGEETQYF.

Written as DNA, the CDR3 is TGCGCCAGCAGCTTGGCCGGGAGTAGCACTGAAGCTTTCTTT. This encodes CASSLAGSSTEAFF. The chain employs TRBV5-1 and TRBJ1-1, with unresolved D. This CDR3 comprises 14 residues. Trimming cost V 0 bases and J 4 bases, with 10 bases left between them. Germline V gene lookup returns CDR1 SGHRS and CDR2 YFSETQ.

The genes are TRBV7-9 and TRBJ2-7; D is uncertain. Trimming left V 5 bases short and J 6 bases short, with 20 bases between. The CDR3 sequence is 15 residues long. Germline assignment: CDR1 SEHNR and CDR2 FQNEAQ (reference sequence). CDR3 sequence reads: CASSVVSPAKPEQYF. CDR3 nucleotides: TGTGCCAGCAGCGTGGTATCTCCGGCCAAACCCGAGCAGTACTTC.